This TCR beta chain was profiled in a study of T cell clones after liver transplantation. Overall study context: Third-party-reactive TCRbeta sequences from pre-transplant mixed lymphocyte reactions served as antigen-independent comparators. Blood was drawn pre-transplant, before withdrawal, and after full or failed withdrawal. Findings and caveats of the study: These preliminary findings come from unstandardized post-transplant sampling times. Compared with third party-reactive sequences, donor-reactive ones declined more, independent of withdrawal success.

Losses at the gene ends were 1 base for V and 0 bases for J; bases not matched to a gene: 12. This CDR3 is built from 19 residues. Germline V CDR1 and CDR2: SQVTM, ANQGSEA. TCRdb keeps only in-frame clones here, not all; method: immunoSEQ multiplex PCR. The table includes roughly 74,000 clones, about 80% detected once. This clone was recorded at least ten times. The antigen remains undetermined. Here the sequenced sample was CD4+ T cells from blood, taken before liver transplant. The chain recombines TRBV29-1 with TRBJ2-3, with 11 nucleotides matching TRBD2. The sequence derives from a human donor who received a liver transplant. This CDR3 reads CSVEGFGTGTSGSTDTQYF. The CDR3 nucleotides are TGCAGCGTTGAAGGGTTTGGGACGGGGACTAGCGGAAGCACAGATACGCAGTATTTT.